This TCR beta chain was recorded in a study of human T cells and chemical hapten exposure. The CDR3 contains 13 residues. Per the germline V gene, CDR1 is SGHKS and CDR2 is YYEKEE (reference sequence). V dropped 2 bases and J dropped 6 bases, with 9 bases sitting between them. Time point defined: pre-sensitization, week 0. This sample's treatment: therapeutic diphenylcyclopropenone sensitization with weekly scalp DPC. TCRdb fed the RACE reads into MiXCR, producing one record per CDR3 protein. The sample lists about 260,000 distinct CDR3 sequences; 7.5% to 10% were seen once. Of note for this clonotype: Its antigen is still unknown.

Findings of the study overall: The formation of large CDR3 similarity clusters by expanded TCRs significantly exceeded that of controls. TCRs exceeding a frequency of 1 in 1000 stayed unchanged under DPC sensitization.

The chain joins TRBV5-5 to TRBJ1-5; no clear D. The receptor's source is a woman in her thirties or forties with alopecia areata. Some clones in this sample may be carry-over from other donors' samples. The material sequenced was whole blood, taken in connection with sensitization to the hapten diphenylcyclopropenone (DPC). The CDR3 is CASSLSGFQPQHF. In DNA form, the CDR3 reads TGTGCCAGCAGCTTATCGGGATTTCAGCCCCAGCATTTT.